The T cell receptor beta chain described here comes from a study of T and B cells in COVID-19 patients. Study-wide context: Recovered patients mostly had mild to moderate COVID-19 managed as outpatients. At median age approximately 31 years, recovered patients were younger than active-infection patients at about 67.

Each TRB amplification used roughly 220-550 ng of genomic DNA from blood. With 6 bases removed from V and 3 bases from J, the gap between germline ends came to 16 bases. The CDR3 sequence is 14 residues long. Germline CDR1 SGHRS, CDR2 YFSETQ. This clonotype was seen a few times. Its specificity is unknown. Regarding the study as a whole: Highly clonal in active COVID-19, TRB repertoires exceeded healthy-donor diversity and richness at recovery. In COVID-19 patients, T cell receptor beta variable and joining gene use was reportedly strongly skewed.

Multiplex PCR with BIOMED2 TRB-A/B primer pools amplified TRB rearrangements. TCRdb passed the multiplex PCR reads through MiXCR, listing each CDR3 protein once. The sample records 5,500 to 7,000 distinct CDR3 sequences, roughly 26% being singletons. The chain has TRBV5-1 and TRBJ2-7, with a possible D match to TRBD2 (6 bases). This clonotype originated in a human donor with active COVID-19. The sample consisted of blood. The CDR3 region has the DNA TGCGCCAGCATGGGGGGATATCCCTTCTACGAGCAGTACTTC. This codes for CASMGGYPFYEQYF. Complete variable domain (other parts from reference TRBV5-1 and TRBJ2-7): KAGVTQTPRYLIKTRGQQVTLSCSPISGHRSVSWYQQTPGQGLQFLFEYFSETQRNKGNFPGRFSGRQFSNSRSEMNVSTLELGDSALYLCASMGGYPFYEQYFGPGTRLTVT.